This T cell receptor beta chain is drawn from a study of CD8 T cells in ankylosing spondylitis. This clonotype was counted a few times. Its antigen is not known. Trimming took off 0 bases at V and 5 bases at J, with 17 bases between the two ends. Germline V gene lookup returns CDR1 LNHNV and CDR2 YYDKDF (reference sequence). This CDR3 spans 16 amino acids. Libraries of TCR beta came from quantitative 5'-RACE with molecular barcodes. TCRdb independently ran MiXCR on the 5' RACE reads; one entry per CDR3 protein. The table lists fewer than 500,000 distinct CDR3 sequences, about 24% of them singletons. Whole-study findings and limits: Disease-linked clones were CD8+ and relatively rare in peripheral blood. There was reportedly significant enrichment of clones that were disease-linked in matched ankylosing spondylitis synovial fluid. In synovial fluid and blood from reactive arthritis, some motif variants were previously reported. Made up of about eight highly homologous variants, a TCR beta motif appeared characteristic of ankylosing spondylitis blood.

Input material: blood, either unsorted or a sorted T cell fraction (not recorded which). This TCR derives from a male donor with ankylosing spondylitis. The rearrangement joins TRBV15 to TRBJ2-7, with D perhaps matching TRBD2 (5 bases). The CDR3 nucleotides read TGTGCCACCAGCAGAGACCCTGGAGGTGCTGGGAACGAGCAGTACTTC. It is translated as CATSRDPGGAGNEQYF. Using reference TRBV15 and TRBJ2-7 for the parts outside the CDR3, the full variable domain is DAMVIQNPRYQVTQFGKPVTLSCSQTLNHNVMYWYQQKSSQAPKLLFHYYDKDFNNEADTPDNFQSRRPNTSFCFLDIRSPGLGDTAMYLCATSRDPGGAGNEQYFGPGTRLTVT.